The rows below give T cell receptor beta chains drawn from one sample of a study of cytomegalovirus exposure and HLA in healthy donors. TCRdb keeps only in-frame clones here, not all; method: immunoSEQ multiplex PCR. This sample has 85,000 to 120,000 clones, with about 95% found just once. Sequences were obtained from PBMCs. Receptor source: a woman between 18 and 30 years old in good health and CMV-seronegative. CDR3s include the opening cysteine and the closing phenylalanine or tryptophan. The D gene is left open where the match is weak. Rows give clone size only sometimes, using once, few, many, or a class for an expanded clone.

v_call	j_call	d_call	clone_size	cdr3_aa	cdr3_nt
TRBV30	TRBJ2-3	TRBD2	.	CAWSSGGPATQYF	TGTGCCTGGAGTAGCGGGGGACCAGCTACGCAGTATTTT
TRBV7-3	TRBJ1-1	.	.	CASSLQTNTEAFF	TGTGCCAGCAGCCTACAGACGAACACTGAAGCTTTCTTT
TRBV7-8	TRBJ1-1	.	.	CASSNRAGQNTEAFF	TGTGCCAGCAGTAATAGAGCGGGACAGAACACTGAAGCTTTCTTT
TRBV9	TRBJ1-2	.	.	CASSVGAGMYGYTF	TGTGCCAGCAGCGTAGGGGCCGGAATGTATGGCTACACCTTC
TRBV7-9	TRBJ2-2	TRBD2	.	CASSLAPAGGPSNTGELFF	TGTGCCAGCAGCTTAGCCCCAGCGGGAGGGCCTAGTAACACCGGGGAGCTGTTTTTT
TRBV4-1	TRBJ1-5	.	once	CASSQDFGGIQPQHF	TGCGCCAGCAGCCAAGATTTCGGCGGGATTCAGCCCCAGCATTTT
TRBV5-4	TRBJ2-2	.	.	CASRSGTGELFF	TGTGCCAGCAGGTCGGGCACCGGGGAGCTGTTTTTT
TRBV5-8	TRBJ2-2	TRBD2	.	CASTKAGGLATGELFF	TGTGCCAGCACCAAGGCGGGGGGCCTAGCCACCGGGGAGCTGTTTTTT
TRBV6-5	TRBJ2-5	.	.	CASSPQYQETQYF	TGTGCCAGCAGTCCTCAGTACCAAGAGACCCAGTACTTC
TRBV19	TRBJ2-7	TRBD1	.	CASSIAGTGGSEQYF	TGTGCCAGTAGTATTGCCGGGACAGGAGGTAGCGAGCAGTACTTC
TRBV7-9	TRBJ2-1	TRBD1	.	CASHLTRTGGAYNEQFF	TGTGCCAGCCACCTAACCCGGACAGGGGGGGCCTACAATGAGCAGTTCTTC
TRBV29-1	TRBJ1-6	.	.	CSVSDSRESPLHF	TGCAGCGTTTCGGACAGTAGAGAATCACCCCTCCACTTT
TRBV15	TRBJ1-2	.	.	CATSRDRGQYGYTF	TGTGCCACCAGCAGAGATAGGGGTCAGTATGGCTACACCTTC
TRBV5-6	TRBJ2-7	TRBD1	.	CASSARDRTYEQYF	TGTGCCAGCAGCGCCCGGGACAGGACCTACGAGCAGTACTTC
TRBV7-6	TRBJ2-5	TRBD2	.	CASSLNLAGGKETQYF	TGTGCCAGCAGCTTAAACCTAGCGGGAGGAAAAGAGACCCAGTACTTC
TRBV7-8	TRBJ1-1	.	.	CASSFLTPDPRAFF	TGTGCCAGCAGCTTCTTGACACCGGATCCCAGGGCTTTCTTT
TRBV19	TRBJ1-2	.	.	CASNPGDSFYGYTF	TGTGCCAGTAACCCAGGGGATTCCTTCTATGGCTACACCTTC
TRBV28	TRBJ2-7	.	.	CASSINYEQYF	TGTGCCAGCAGTATAAACTACGAGCAGTACTTC
TRBV30	TRBJ2-3	TRBD1	.	CAWSRTGGTDTQYF	TGTGCCTGGAGTAGGACAGGGGGTACAGATACGCAGTATTTT
TRBV4-3	TRBJ1-6	.	.	CASSQDGQKNSPLHF	TGCGCCAGCAGCCAAGATGGACAGAAAAATTCACCCCTCCACTTT
TRBV19	TRBJ1-5	TRBD1	few	CASTPGTDPISQPQHF	TGTGCCAGTACTCCCGGGACAGACCCTATTAGTCAGCCCCAGCATTTT
TRBV7-3	TRBJ2-7	TRBD1	.	CASSPTGGSYEQYF	TGTGCCAGCAGCCCAACAGGGGGGTCCTACGAGCAGTACTTC
TRBV25-1	TRBJ1-1	.	.	CASKPEKNTEAFF	TGTGCCAGCAAGCCGGAGAAGAACACTGAAGCTTTCTTT
TRBV7-6	TRBJ1-1	.	.	CASSPTGNTEAFF	TGTGCCAGCAGCCCTACAGGGAATACTGAAGCTTTCTTT
TRBV19	TRBJ2-3	TRBD2	.	CASRILAGGHGDTQYF	TGTGCCAGTAGAATACTAGCGGGGGGACACGGAGATACGCAGTATTTT
TRBV5-1	TRBJ2-1	TRBD2	once	CASSLGLAGDEQFF	TGCGCCAGCAGCTTGGGACTAGCGGGAGACGAGCAGTTCTTC
TRBV7-9	TRBJ2-1	TRBD1	.	CASSFPGQGGYNEQFF	TGTGCCAGCAGTTTTCCGGGACAGGGGGGTTACAATGAGCAGTTCTTC
TRBV7-2	TRBJ2-1	TRBD2	.	CASSLGILAGGNSYNEQFF	TGTGCCAGCAGCTTAGGAATTCTAGCGGGGGGGAACTCCTACAATGAGCAGTTCTTC
TRBV7-2	TRBJ2-5	TRBD2	.	CASSVWDYLQETQYF	TGTGCCAGCAGCGTGTGGGACTACCTGCAAGAGACCCAGTACTTC
TRBV2	TRBJ1-1	.	.	CASKSEGVITEAFF	TGTGCCAGCAAAAGCGAGGGGGTGATCACTGAAGCTTTCTTT
TRBV28	TRBJ2-7	TRBD2	.	CASSPGLAGGYEQYF	TGTGCCAGCAGCCCCGGACTAGCGGGGGGCTACGAGCAGTACTTC
TRBV2	TRBJ1-5	.	.	CASSVQGTSNQPQHF	TGTGCCAGCAGTGTACAGGGAACTAGCAATCAGCCCCAGCATTTT
TRBV6-1	TRBJ1-5	TRBD1	once	CASSPDRAPDQPQHF	TGTGCCAGCAGCCCAGACAGGGCCCCTGATCAGCCCCAGCATTTT
TRBV2	TRBJ1-2	.	.	CASSDEGGYTF	TGTGCCAGCAGTGATGAGGGCGGCTACACCTTC
TRBV9	TRBJ2-7	TRBD2	.	CASSVVPSGSYEQYF	TGTGCCAGCAGCGTAGTCCCTAGCGGCTCCTACGAGCAGTACTTC
TRBV18	TRBJ2-1	TRBD2	once	CASSALAGPYNEQFF	TGTGCCAGCTCAGCACTAGCGGGACCCTACAATGAGCAGTTCTTC
TRBV10-2	TRBJ2-3	.	.	CASSLNTDTQYF	TGCGCCAGCAGTTTAAACACAGATACGCAGTATTTT
TRBV2	TRBJ1-1	.	.	CASSDPDSVTEAFF	TGTGCCAGCAGTGACCCGGACAGCGTCACTGAAGCTTTCTTT
TRBV7-2	TRBJ2-7	.	.	CASSLATSISYEQYF	TGTGCCAGCAGCTTAGCCACTAGCATCTCCTACGAGCAGTACTTC